The clone carrying this T cell receptor (beta chain) was observed many times. Antigen: not known. These data come from a study of HIV-infected patients and healthy controls. The germline gives CDR1 ENHRY, CDR2 SYGVKD. The V end lost 0 bases, the J end lost 2 bases, and 10 bases lay between the germline ends. This CDR3 is built from 16 residues. Alpha and beta constant-region primers primed reverse transcription of around 500 ng RNA. Alpha and beta chain libraries were made separately by chain-specific third strand synthesis with multiplexing indices. TCRdb itself ran the 5' RACE reads through MiXCR, one entry per CDR3 protein. The sample yields roughly 9,800 distinct CDR3 sequences, under 7% seen once. Roughly three months, about 14 weeks, into antiretroviral therapy, follow-up blood was collected. All unsorted peripheral T cells were captured because whole blood was used without fractionation. Peripheral blood, approximately 2.5 ml, was drawn for RNA extraction. Enrollment excluded donors with tumors, hepatitis B or C, or recent vaccination.

Study-wide results and caveats: Treated samples reflected only about three months of therapy, arguably too short to observe immune reconstitution. The authors saw processing only sixteen HIV-infected individuals as a major limitation on generality.

This material consisted of blood, taken during antiretroviral therapy. This receptor was obtained from an adult with HIV infection. The donor label of this sample is uncertain. V usage is TRBV10-3 and J usage is TRBJ2-2; D remains unclear. CDR3 residues: CAISESIGSNTGELFF. The DNA for the CDR3 is TGTGCCATCAGTGAGTCGATCGGATCAAACACCGGGGAGCTGTTTTTT.